This entry lists 6 T cell receptor beta chains sequenced from one sample in a study of T cell repertoires in cytomegalovirus infection. TCRdb redid the calling of the reads with MiXCR, one entry per CDR3 protein. The sample yields just over 450,000 distinct CDR3 sequences, under 55% seen once. Their antigen targets remain unknown. The material sequenced was cultured PBMCs, taken from culture after CMV antigen stimulation. All receptors derive from a human donor in good health (CMV status not recorded). Some clones in this sample may be carry-over from other donors' samples.

This clonotype was counted a few times. The chain uses TRBV7-2 and TRBJ2-5, with D possibly TRBD2 on 7 matching bases. The CDR3 sequence is 17 residues long. V was shortened by 1 base and J by 4 bases, with 19 bases between the two germline ends. Germline V lookup: CDR1 SGHTA, CDR2 FQGNSA. The CDR3 coding sequence is TGTGCCAGCAGCTTAGTAGGAATAGGGGGGGCGGGAGAGACCCAGTACTTC. Encoded protein: CASSLVGIGGAGETQYF. Looking up the rest from reference TRBV7-2 and TRBJ2-5 gives the full variable domain: GAGVSQSPSNKVTEKGKDVELRCDPISGHTALYWYRQSLGQGLEFLIYFQGNSAPDKSGLPSDRFSAERTGGSVSTLTIQRTQQEDSAVYLCASSLVGIGGAGETQYFGPGTRLLVL.

The chain is built from TRBV7-2 and TRBJ2-1; possible D gene TRBD1, 8 bases. The CDR3 has 14 amino acids. V lost 4 bases and J lost 7, with 14 bases in between. CDR1 is SGHTA and CDR2 is FQGNSA in the germline V gene. This CDR3 is CASSYRGGANEQFF. CDR3 in DNA: TGTGCCAGCAGCTACAGGGGGGGGGCGAATGAGCAGTTCTTC. The variable domain in full, with the rest retrieved from reference TRBV7-2 and TRBJ2-1, is GAGVSQSPSNKVTEKGKDVELRCDPISGHTALYWYRQSLGQGLEFLIYFQGNSAPDKSGLPSDRFSAERTGGSVSTLTIQRTQQEDSAVYLCASSYRGGANEQFFGPGTRLTVL.

This clonotype was recorded at least ten times. This chain links TRBV7-8 with TRBJ2-1; D not certain. The CDR3 loop spans 14 amino acids. V was pared by 3 bases and J by 5 bases, with 11 bases between. Germline lookup yields CDR1 SGHVS and CDR2 FQNEAQ. CDR3 sequence reads: CASSFRVGDNEQFF. CDR3 coding DNA: TGTGCCAGCAGCTTTCGGGTGGGCGACAATGAGCAGTTCTTC. Full variable domain (missing parts from reference TRBV7-8 and TRBJ2-1): GAGVSQSPRYKVAKRGQDVALRCDPISGHVSLFWYQQALGQGPEFLTYFQNEAQLDKSGLPSDRFFAERPEGSVSTLKIQRTQQEDSAVYLCASSFRVGDNEQFFGPGTRLTVL.

The CDR3 here is CASSLRQEAATSYEQYF. In DNA form, the CDR3 reads TGTGCCAGCAGTTTACGTCAAGAGGCAGCCACCTCCTACGAGCAGTACTTC. This chain uses TRBV27 with TRBJ2-7; D gene ambiguous. The V gene lost 2 bases and the J gene lost 0 bases, with 17 bases spanning the gap. CDR1 is MNHEY, CDR2 SMNVEV, per germline (reference sequence). The CDR3 is 17 residues long.

V gene TRBV5-4 combines with J gene TRBJ2-1, with 10 bases aligning to TRBD2. V dropped 0 bases and J dropped 10; count of bases not matched to a gene: 16. CDR1 SGHNT and CDR2 YYREEE come from the germline V gene (reference sequence). CDR3 length equals 18 residues. CDR3 coding DNA: TGTGCCAGCAGCTTGGAACTAGCGGGGCCATCAGGGGGAATGGAGCAGTTCTTC. Its protein is CASSLELAGPSGGMEQFF.

This chain uses TRBV7-6 with TRBJ1-1; D gene uncertain. The CDR3 totals 16 residues. The V gene's germline CDR1 is SGHVS and CDR2 FNYEAQ. The V end was cut by 2 bases, the J end by 0 bases, with 13 bases between. In DNA form, the CDR3 reads TGTGCCAGCAGCTTACTCCCCAGAGGGTTGAACACTGAAGCTTTCTTT. Encoded protein: CASSLLPRGLNTEAFF.